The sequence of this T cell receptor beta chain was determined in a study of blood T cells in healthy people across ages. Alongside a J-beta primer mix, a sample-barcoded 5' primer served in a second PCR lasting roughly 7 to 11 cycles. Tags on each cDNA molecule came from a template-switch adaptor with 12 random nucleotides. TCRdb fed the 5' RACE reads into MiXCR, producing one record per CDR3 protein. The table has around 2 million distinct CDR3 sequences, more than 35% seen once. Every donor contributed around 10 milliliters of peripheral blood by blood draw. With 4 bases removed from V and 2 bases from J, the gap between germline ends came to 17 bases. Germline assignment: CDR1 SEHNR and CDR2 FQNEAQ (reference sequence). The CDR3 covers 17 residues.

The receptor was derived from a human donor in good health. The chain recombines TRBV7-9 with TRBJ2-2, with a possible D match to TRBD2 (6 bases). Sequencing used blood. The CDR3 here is CASSSWGGGPNTGELFF. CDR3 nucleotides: TGTGCCAGCAGCTCTTGGGGAGGAGGGCCCAACACCGGGGAGCTGTTTTTT. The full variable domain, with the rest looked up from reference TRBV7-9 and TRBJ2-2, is DTGVSQNPRHKITKRGQNVTFRCDPISEHNRLYWYRQTLGQGPEFLTYFQNEAQLEKSRLLSDRFSAERPKGSFSTLEIQRTEQGDSAMYLCASSSWGGGPNTGELFFGEGSRLTVL.